This is a list of T cell receptor beta chains from one sample in a study of blood T cell repertoires in COVID-19. Repertoires were generated with immunoSEQ multiplex PCR, while TCRdb's copy carries only in-frame clones and drops some. The sample contains under 200,000 clones, approximately 91% of which appear only once. The sample taken for sequencing was peripheral blood. These receptor sequences come from a man younger than 35 with acute or convalescent COVID-19. The CDR3 runs from the conserved cysteine through the conserved F or W. The D gene is left open where the match is weak. Clone size, where shown, is once, few, many, or a class for clones that have expanded.

size: NA; D: NA; J: TRBJ2-1; V: TRBV14; CDR3: CASSLGAGSYNEQFF; DNA: TGTGCCAGCAGCCTAGGGGCGGGATCCTACAATGAGCAGTTCTTC
size: NA; D: TRBD1; J: TRBJ2-5; V: TRBV30; CDR3: CASDGTGQETQYF; DNA: TGTGCCTCCGACGGGACAGGACAAGAGACCCAGTACTTC
size: once; D: NA; J: TRBJ1-1; V: TRBV5-1; CDR3: CASSFGQGTTEAFF; DNA: TGCGCCAGCAGCTTTGGGCAGGGAACCACTGAAGCTTTCTTT
size: NA; D: TRBD1; J: TRBJ1-1; V: TRBV18; CDR3: CASSRYDRARNTEAFF; DNA: TGTGCCAGCTCACGGTATGACAGGGCGAGGAACACTGAAGCTTTCTTT
size: NA; D: NA; J: TRBJ1-6; V: TRBV30; CDR3: CAWSDRNSPLHF; DNA: TGTGCCTGGAGTGACAGAAATTCACCCCTCCACTTT
size: NA; D: NA; J: TRBJ2-1; V: TRBV20-1; CDR3: CSASWVQTRLYNEQFF; DNA: TGCAGTGCTAGTTGGGTACAGACAAGATTGTACAATGAGCAGTTCTTC
size: NA; D: TRBD2; J: TRBJ2-1; V: TRBV27; CDR3: CASRNSGRFYNEQFF; DNA: TGTGCCAGCAGGAATAGCGGGAGGTTCTACAATGAGCAGTTCTTC
size: NA; D: NA; J: TRBJ1-5; V: TRBV7-8; CDR3: CASSLATVAGNQPQHF; DNA: TGTGCCAGCAGCTTAGCGACCGTGGCGGGCAATCAGCCCCAGCATTTT
size: NA; D: TRBD1; J: TRBJ1-2; V: TRBV19; CDR3: CASSIGGQMNYGYTF; DNA: TGTGCCAGTAGTATAGGGGGACAGATGAACTATGGCTACACCTTC
size: NA; D: NA; J: TRBJ1-5; V: TRBV2; CDR3: CASKGGNQPQHF; DNA: TGTGCCAGCAAGGGCGGGAATCAGCCCCAGCATTTT
size: NA; D: NA; J: TRBJ2-3; V: TRBV4-2; CDR3: CASSQDPGTSTDTQYF; DNA: TGTGCCAGCAGCCAAGATCCCGGGACTAGCACAGATACGCAGTATTTT
size: NA; D: NA; J: TRBJ2-3; V: TRBV7-9; CDR3: CASSPIIRGTDTQYF; DNA: TGTGCCAGCAGCCCAATTATCCGAGGCACAGATACGCAGTATTTT
size: once; D: TRBD2; J: TRBJ2-1; V: TRBV14; CDR3: CASSHGTSGANEQFF; DNA: TGTGCCAGCAGCCACGGGACTAGCGGAGCAAATGAGCAGTTCTTC
size: NA; D: NA; J: TRBJ2-7; V: TRBV11-3; CDR3: CASSLVFLIPEDSYEQYF; DNA: TGTGCCAGCAGCTTAGTCTTCTTAATCCCGGAAGACAGCTACGAGCAGTACTTC
size: NA; D: TRBD1; J: TRBJ1-2; V: TRBV25-1; CDR3: CASSETNPGQDNYGYTF; DNA: TGTGCCAGCAGTGAGACAAATCCGGGACAGGATAACTATGGCTACACCTTC
size: NA; D: NA; J: TRBJ2-2; V: TRBV7-6; CDR3: CASSLEGRQAANTGELFF; DNA: TGTGCCAGCAGCTTAGAAGGTAGACAGGCCGCGAACACCGGGGAGCTGTTTTTT
size: NA; D: NA; J: TRBJ1-5; V: TRBV18; CDR3: CASSPLGKGSNQPQHF; DNA: TGTGCCAGCTCACCTTTGGGGAAGGGGAGCAATCAGCCCCAGCATTTT
size: NA; D: NA; J: TRBJ1-6; V: TRBV5-8; CDR3: CASSFRDSPLHF; DNA: TGTGCCAGCAGCTTTCGGGATTCACCCCTCCACTTT
size: NA; D: TRBD1; J: TRBJ1-1; V: TRBV18; CDR3: CASSTGAGTEAFF; DNA: TGTGCCAGCTCGACAGGGGCTGGGACTGAAGCTTTCTTT
size: NA; D: NA; J: TRBJ2-1; V: TRBV7-2; CDR3: CASSFQGSEQFF; DNA: TGTGCCAGCAGCTTCCAGGGTAGTGAGCAGTTCTTC
size: NA; D: NA; J: TRBJ1-1; V: TRBV6-1; CDR3: CASSDSWTEAFF; DNA: TGTGCCAGCAGTGACAGTTGGACTGAAGCTTTCTTT
size: NA; D: TRBD1; J: TRBJ1-1; V: TRBV5-1; CDR3: CASSPVGQGGGDTEAFF; DNA: TGCGCCAGCAGCCCAGTGGGACAGGGGGGAGGTGACACTGAAGCTTTCTTT
size: NA; D: NA; J: TRBJ2-3; V: TRBV15; CDR3: CATSRSPGMGRTDTQYF; DNA: TGTGCCACCAGCAGAAGTCCAGGGATGGGTCGGACAGATACGCAGTATTTT
size: once; D: TRBD1; J: TRBJ1-4; V: TRBV6-1; CDR3: CASSERGPGTGGEKLFF; DNA: TGTGCCAGCAGTGAAAGGGGGCCCGGAACAGGGGGTGAAAAACTGTTTTTT
size: once; D: TRBD1; J: TRBJ1-6; V: TRBV11-3; CDR3: CASSSKPGQINPNSPLHF; DNA: TGTGCCAGCAGCTCAAAACCGGGACAGATTAATCCCAATTCACCCCTCCACTTT
size: NA; D: TRBD1; J: TRBJ1-1; V: TRBV19; CDR3: CASSLQGRDTEAFF; DNA: TGTGCCAGTAGCCTACAGGGGAGAGACACTGAAGCTTTCTTT
size: once; D: NA; J: TRBJ1-1; V: TRBV6-5; CDR3: CASSLDGQLNTEAFF; DNA: TGTGCCAGCAGTTTGGATGGACAGCTGAACACTGAAGCTTTCTTT
size: NA; D: NA; J: TRBJ2-1; V: TRBV6-1; CDR3: CASSAPRAGMNNEQFF; DNA: TGTGCCAGCAGTGCCCCCCGGGCAGGGATGAACAATGAGCAGTTCTTC
size: NA; D: NA; J: TRBJ2-7; V: TRBV2; CDR3: CASSAGLGGGGEQYF; DNA: TGTGCCAGCAGTGCGGGATTAGGGGGGGGCGGCGAGCAGTACTTC
size: few; D: NA; J: TRBJ2-2; V: TRBV24-1; CDR3: CATRRTVNWGGGRKNTGELFF; DNA: TGTGCCACCAGAAGGACAGTAAACTGGGGAGGCGGGAGAAAGAACACCGGGGAGCTGTTTTTT
size: NA; D: NA; J: TRBJ1-1; V: TRBV7-9; CDR3: CASSTQQGEAFF; DNA: TGTGCCAGCAGCACCCAGCAGGGTGAAGCTTTCTTT
size: NA; D: TRBD1; J: TRBJ2-6; V: TRBV27; CDR3: CASRPTGTAPLGGANVLTF; DNA: TGTGCCAGCAGGCCCACCGGGACAGCCCCCCTCGGTGGGGCCAACGTCCTGACTTTC
size: NA; D: NA; J: TRBJ2-5; V: TRBV7-9; CDR3: CASSSSSAPTGTQYF; DNA: TGTGCCAGCAGCTCCTCTAGCGCCCCAACCGGGACCCAGTACTTC
size: NA; D: NA; J: TRBJ2-7; V: TRBV27; CDR3: CASSFSIQGLSPYEQYF; DNA: TGTGCCAGCAGTTTTTCTATACAGGGATTGAGCCCCTACGAGCAGTACTTC
size: NA; D: TRBD2; J: TRBJ2-1; V: TRBV6-1; CDR3: CASSEGTSLTEQFF; DNA: TGTGCCAGCAGTGAAGGGACTAGTTTGACTGAGCAGTTCTTC
size: NA; D: NA; J: TRBJ2-5; V: TRBV11-2; CDR3: CASSLTTAGDETQYF; DNA: TGTGCCAGCAGCTTAACCACAGCAGGGGATGAGACCCAGTACTTC
size: NA; D: NA; J: TRBJ2-1; V: TRBV6-5; CDR3: CASRTSGEQFF; DNA: TGTGCCAGCAGAACCAGCGGGGAGCAGTTCTTC
size: NA; D: NA; J: TRBJ1-4; V: TRBV19; CDR3: CASSREGHEKLFF; DNA: TGTGCCAGTAGTAGGGAGGGGCATGAAAAACTGTTTTTT
size: NA; D: NA; J: TRBJ2-2; V: TRBV24-1; CDR3: CATATGSGTGELFF; DNA: TGTGCCACCGCTACAGGGTCGGGCACCGGGGAGCTGTTTTTT
size: once; D: NA; J: TRBJ1-3; V: TRBV7-9; CDR3: CASSSGFSGNTIYF; DNA: TGTGCCAGCAGCTCAGGGTTTTCTGGAAACACCATATATTTT
size: NA; D: NA; J: TRBJ2-7; V: TRBV5-6; CDR3: CASSSLDYTGQYF; DNA: TGTGCCAGCAGCTCACTAGACTATACGGGGCAGTACTTC
size: NA; D: TRBD1; J: TRBJ1-1; V: TRBV9; CDR3: CASSIRGLKGNTEAFF; DNA: TGTGCCAGCAGCATCAGGGGGCTGAAGGGGAACACTGAAGCTTTCTTT
size: NA; D: TRBD1; J: TRBJ1-2; V: TRBV3-1/TRBV3-2; CDR3: CASTNDRVLGYTF; DNA: TGTGCCAGCACCAACGACAGGGTCTTGGGCTACACCTTC
size: NA; D: NA; J: TRBJ1-2; V: TRBV7-9; CDR3: CASSLPNYGYTF; DNA: TGTGCCAGCAGCCTTCCTAACTATGGCTACACCTTC
size: NA; D: NA; J: TRBJ1-5; V: TRBV6-5; CDR3: CASSYSMGPNQPQHF; DNA: TGTGCCAGCAGTTACTCGATGGGCCCCAATCAGCCCCAGCATTTT
size: NA; D: TRBD2; J: TRBJ2-2; V: TRBV7-2; CDR3: CASSLRSGGNTGELFF; DNA: TGTGCCAGCAGCTTGAGGAGCGGGGGGAACACCGGGGAGCTGTTTTTT
size: once; D: NA; J: TRBJ2-1; V: TRBV18; CDR3: CASSTTRTYSYNEQFF; DNA: TGTGCCAGCTCCACTACCCGAACTTACTCCTACAATGAGCAGTTCTTC
size: NA; D: TRBD1; J: TRBJ2-6; V: TRBV25-1; CDR3: CASSPRTGLISGANVLTF; DNA: TGTGCCAGCAGTCCTAGGACAGGTTTAATCTCTGGGGCCAACGTCCTGACTTTC
size: NA; D: NA; J: TRBJ1-4; V: TRBV29-1; CDR3: CSVEEGAEKLFF; DNA: TGCAGCGTTGAAGAGGGGGCTGAAAAACTGTTTTTT
size: NA; D: TRBD1; J: TRBJ2-1; V: TRBV19; CDR3: CASTPGTGSYNEQFF; DNA: TGTGCCAGTACTCCCGGGACAGGGTCCTACAATGAGCAGTTCTTC
size: NA; D: TRBD1; J: TRBJ2-3; V: TRBV19; CDR3: CASSIGQGFPDTQYF; DNA: TGTGCCAGTAGTATAGGACAGGGTTTCCCAGATACGCAGTATTTT
size: NA; D: NA; J: TRBJ1-3; V: TRBV25-1; CDR3: CASSEPGNSGNTIYF; DNA: TGTGCCAGCAGTGAACCAGGGAACTCTGGAAACACCATATATTTT
size: NA; D: NA; J: TRBJ2-7; V: TRBV27; CDR3: CASTQVGGLKYEQYF; DNA: TGTGCCAGCACCCAGGTGGGGGGATTAAAGTACGAGCAGTACTTC
size: NA; D: NA; J: TRBJ2-2; V: TRBV5-1; CDR3: CASSLGSGTGELFF; DNA: TGCGCCAGCAGCTTGGGATCGGGAACCGGGGAGCTGTTTTTT
size: NA; D: TRBD1; J: TRBJ1-2; V: TRBV25-1; CDR3: CASSEEARTGNYGYTF; DNA: TGTGCCAGCAGTGAAGAGGCCCGGACAGGGAACTATGGCTACACCTTC